These 9 T cell receptor beta chains originate from one sample sequenced in a study of cytomegalovirus exposure and HLA in healthy donors. The PCR ran on 60 Vbeta and 13 Jbeta primers. TCRdb keeps only in-frame clones here, not all; method: immunoSEQ multiplex PCR. The sample has 95,000 to 100,000 clones, 65% to 75% seen once. Material: PBMCs. Receptor source: a woman aged 40-49 years in good health and CMV-seronegative.

The chain employs TRBV7-9 and TRBJ2-7, with TRBD2 matching 8 bases. The junction had 14 bases not matched to a gene; V was cut back by 3 bases and J by 4 bases. The CDR3 has 17 amino acids. CDR1 and CDR2 from the germline V gene are SEHNR and FQNEAQ (reference sequence). CDR3: CASSFRISGTTNYEQYF. CDR3 nucleotide sequence: TGTGCCAGCAGCTTTCGGATTAGCGGGACCACCAATTACGAGCAGTACTTC.

The chain couples TRBV10-3 to TRBJ2-5; D is possibly TRBD2 (5 bases). The V gene's germline CDR1 is ENHRY and CDR2 SYGVKD. The length of the CDR3 is 14 residues. Trimming removed 1 base at V and 2 bases at J, with 8 bases between. The CDR3 DNA sequence: TGTGCCATCAGTGAGTACCGGGGTCAAGAGACCCAGTACTTC. Translation gives CAISEYRGQETQYF.

This chain joins TRBV28 and TRBJ2-7; TRBD2 aligns across 7 bases. The CDR3 spans 18 residues. After removal of 6 bases from V and 0 bases from J, the junction contained 17 bases not matched to a gene. Germline V lookup: CDR1 MDHEN, CDR2 SYDVKM. CDR3 coding DNA: TGTGCCAGCAGCCCCCACGGAGCGGGATTCTTCCTCTCCTACGAGCAGTACTTC. Protein: CASSPHGAGFFLSYEQYF.

This clone occurred once. The chain couples TRBV7-3 to TRBJ2-3; 7 bases are shared with TRBD2. This CDR3 contains 15 residues. Germline CDR1 SGHTA, CDR2 FQGTGA. J gave up 3 bases and V 5 bases, and 8 bases lay outside the gene matches. CDR3 protein: CASSPTGGGTDTQYF. The CDR3 DNA sequence: TGTGCCAGCAGCCCCACAGGCGGGGGAACAGATACGCAGTATTTT.

The chain employs TRBV11-2 and TRBJ2-1; D not certain. This CDR3 has 14 amino acids. V was shortened by 5 bases and J by 6 bases, with 14 bases between the two germline ends. Germline assignment: CDR1 SGHAT and CDR2 FQNNGV. DNA for the CDR3: TGTGCCAGCAGCCCGAACGTGAGTCCCAATGAGCAGTTCTTC. Its protein product is CASSPNVSPNEQFF.

This clone was observed a few times. The chain employs TRBV5-1 and TRBJ2-7; 7 bases align to TRBD1. In germline, CDR1 is SGHRS, CDR2 YFSETQ. With V trimmed by 3 bases and J by 0 bases, 6 bases remained unmatched. CDR3 length: 15 amino acids. CDR3 in amino acids: CASSSGQLPSYEQYF. CDR3 sequence (DNA): TGCGCCAGCAGCTCGGGACAGCTCCCCTCCTACGAGCAGTACTTC.

This chain connects TRBV27 to TRBJ2-7; 12 bases are a match to TRBD2. The CDR3 runs 15 residues. Trimming at V came to 6 bases and at J to 5 bases, leaving 8 bases not matched to a gene. Germline loops: CDR1 MNHEY, CDR2 SMNVEV (reference sequence). The CDR3 nucleotides read TGTGCCAGCAGCCATCTAGCGGGGGGGCCCCACGAGCAGTACTTC. Translated, it gives CASSHLAGGPHEQYF.

The chain couples TRBV7-9 to TRBJ2-5, with D maybe TRBD1 (6 bases). Deletions cut 5 bases from V and 1 base from J, with 14 bases between. The CDR3 runs to 15 residues. Germline-derived CDR1 and CDR2 are SEHNR and FQNEAQ (reference sequence). The CDR3 DNA reads as TGTGCCAGCAGCGGGGGCTCTGGGACCCAAGAGACCCAGTACTTC. Its translation is CASSGGSGTQETQYF.

The genes are TRBV7-9 and TRBJ1-2; maybe TRBD1 (5 bases). The CDR3 contains 18 residues. Germline V gene sequence: CDR1 SEHNR, CDR2 FQNEAQ (reference sequence). V was trimmed by 3 bases and J by 0 bases, leaving 20 bases between them. The CDR3 DNA sequence: TGTGCCAGCAGCTTCGGAGTTTTGGCAGGGCCGGCTAACTATGGCTACACCTTC. Translation gives CASSFGVLAGPANYGYTF.